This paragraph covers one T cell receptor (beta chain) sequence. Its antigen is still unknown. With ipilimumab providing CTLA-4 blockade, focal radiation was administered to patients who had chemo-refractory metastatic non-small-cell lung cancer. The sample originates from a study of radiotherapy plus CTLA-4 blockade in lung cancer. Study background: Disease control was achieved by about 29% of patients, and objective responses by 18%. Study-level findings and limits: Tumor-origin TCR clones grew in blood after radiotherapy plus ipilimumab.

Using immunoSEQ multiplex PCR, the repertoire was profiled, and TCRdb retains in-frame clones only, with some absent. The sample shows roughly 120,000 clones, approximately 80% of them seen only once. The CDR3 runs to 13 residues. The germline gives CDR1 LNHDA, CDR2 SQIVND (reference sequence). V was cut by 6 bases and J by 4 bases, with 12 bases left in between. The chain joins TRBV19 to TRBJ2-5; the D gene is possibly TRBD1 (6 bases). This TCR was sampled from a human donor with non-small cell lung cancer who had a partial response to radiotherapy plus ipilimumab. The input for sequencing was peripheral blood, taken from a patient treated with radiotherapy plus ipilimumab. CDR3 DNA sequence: TGTGCCAGTAGACGCACAGGGCTAGAGACCCAGTACTTC. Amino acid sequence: CASRRTGLETQYF. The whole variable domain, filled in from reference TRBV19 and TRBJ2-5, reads DGGITQSPKYLFRKEGQNVTLSCEQNLNHDAMYWYRQDPGQGLRLIYYSQIVNDFQKGDIAEGYSVSREKKESFPLTVTSAQKNPTAFYLCASRRTGLETQYFGPGTRLLVL.